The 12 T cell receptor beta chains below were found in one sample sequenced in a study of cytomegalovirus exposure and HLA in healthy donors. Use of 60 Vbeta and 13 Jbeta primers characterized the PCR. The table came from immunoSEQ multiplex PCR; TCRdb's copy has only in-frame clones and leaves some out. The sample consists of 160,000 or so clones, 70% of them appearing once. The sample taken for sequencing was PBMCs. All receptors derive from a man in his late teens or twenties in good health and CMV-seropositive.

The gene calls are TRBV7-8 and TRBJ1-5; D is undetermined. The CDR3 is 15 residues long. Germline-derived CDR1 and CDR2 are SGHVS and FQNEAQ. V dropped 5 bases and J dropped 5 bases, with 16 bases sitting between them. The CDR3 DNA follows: TGTGCCAGCAGCCCCCGGAGAACGTCCGATCAGCCCCAGCATTTT. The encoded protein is CASSPRRTSDQPQHF.

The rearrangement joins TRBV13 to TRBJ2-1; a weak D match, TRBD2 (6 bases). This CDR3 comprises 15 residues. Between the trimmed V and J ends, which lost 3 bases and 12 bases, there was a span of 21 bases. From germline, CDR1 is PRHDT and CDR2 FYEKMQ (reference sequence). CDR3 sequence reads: CASSFYTSKRSGQFF. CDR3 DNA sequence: TGTGCCAGCAGCTTTTACACTAGCAAGCGGAGCGGGCAGTTCTTC.

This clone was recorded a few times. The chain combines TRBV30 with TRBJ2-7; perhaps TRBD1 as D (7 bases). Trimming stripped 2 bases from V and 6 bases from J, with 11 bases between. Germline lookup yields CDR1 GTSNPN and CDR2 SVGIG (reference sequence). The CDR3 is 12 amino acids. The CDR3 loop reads CAWSPQGGEQYV. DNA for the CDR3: TGTGCCTGGAGTCCGCAGGGGGGCGAGCAGTACGTC.

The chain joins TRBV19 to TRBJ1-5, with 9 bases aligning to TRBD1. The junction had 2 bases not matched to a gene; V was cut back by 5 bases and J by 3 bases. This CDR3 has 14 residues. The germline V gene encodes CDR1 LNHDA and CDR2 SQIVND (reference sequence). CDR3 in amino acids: CASSGTGLNQPQHF. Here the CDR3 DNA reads TGTGCCAGTAGTGGGACAGGGCTCAATCAGCCCCAGCATTTT.

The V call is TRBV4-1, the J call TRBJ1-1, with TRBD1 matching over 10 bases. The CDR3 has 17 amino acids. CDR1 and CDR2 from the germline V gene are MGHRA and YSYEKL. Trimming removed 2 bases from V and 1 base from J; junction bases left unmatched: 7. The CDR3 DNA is TGCGCCAGCAGCCAAAAGGGGACAGGGGCGGGGAACACTGAAGCTTTCTTT. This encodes CASSQKGTGAGNTEAFF.

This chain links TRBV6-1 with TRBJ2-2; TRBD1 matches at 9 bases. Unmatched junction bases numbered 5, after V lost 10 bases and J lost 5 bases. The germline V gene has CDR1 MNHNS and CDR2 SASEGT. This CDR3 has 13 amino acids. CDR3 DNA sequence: TGTGCCACGGACAGGGGTAGAACCGGGGAGCTGTTTTTT. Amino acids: CATDRGRTGELFF.

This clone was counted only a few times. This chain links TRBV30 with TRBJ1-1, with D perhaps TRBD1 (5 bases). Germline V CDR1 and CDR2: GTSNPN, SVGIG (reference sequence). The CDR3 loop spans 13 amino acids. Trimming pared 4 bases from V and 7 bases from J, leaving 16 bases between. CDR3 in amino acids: CAWTLRVRGEAFF. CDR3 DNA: TGTGCCTGGACCCTCAGGGTTAGGGGTGAAGCTTTCTTT.

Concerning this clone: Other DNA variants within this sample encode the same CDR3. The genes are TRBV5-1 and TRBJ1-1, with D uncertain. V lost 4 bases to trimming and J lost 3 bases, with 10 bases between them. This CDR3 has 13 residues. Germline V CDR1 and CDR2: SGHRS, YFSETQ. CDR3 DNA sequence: TGCGCCAGCAGCCCTCGAGGCGACACTGAAGCTTTCTTT. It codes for CASSPRGDTEAFF.

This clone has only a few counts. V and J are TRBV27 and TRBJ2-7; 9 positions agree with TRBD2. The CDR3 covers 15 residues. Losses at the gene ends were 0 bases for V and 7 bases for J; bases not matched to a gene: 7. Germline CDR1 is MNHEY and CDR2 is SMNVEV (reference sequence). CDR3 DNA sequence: TGTGCCAGCAGTTTATCTGGTGGGGCGGGAGGGGAGCAGTACGTC. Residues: CASSLSGGAGGEQYV.

The CDR3 reads CASSYRGTEAFF. For the CDR3, the DNA is TGCGCCAGCAGCTACAGGGGGACTGAAGCTTTCTTT. The genes are TRBV5-1 and TRBJ1-1; 8 nucleotides align to TRBD1. The germline V gene encodes CDR1 SGHRS and CDR2 YFSETQ. J gave up 5 bases and V 3 bases, and 0 bases lay outside the gene matches. This CDR3 contains 12 residues.

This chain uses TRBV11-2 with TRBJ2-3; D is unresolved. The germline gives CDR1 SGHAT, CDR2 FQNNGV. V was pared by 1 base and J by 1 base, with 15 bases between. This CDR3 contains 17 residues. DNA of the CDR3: TGTGCCAGCAGCTTAGTGAGACTCAAAAGTGGCACAGATACGCAGTATTTT. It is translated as CASSLVRLKSGTDTQYF. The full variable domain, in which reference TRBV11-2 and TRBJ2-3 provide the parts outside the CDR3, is EAGVAQSPRYKIIEKRQSVAFWCNPISGHATLYWYQQILGQGPKLLIQFQNNGVVDDSQLPKDRFSAERLKGVDSTLKIQPAKLEDSAVYLCASSLVRLKSGTDTQYFGPGTRLTVL.

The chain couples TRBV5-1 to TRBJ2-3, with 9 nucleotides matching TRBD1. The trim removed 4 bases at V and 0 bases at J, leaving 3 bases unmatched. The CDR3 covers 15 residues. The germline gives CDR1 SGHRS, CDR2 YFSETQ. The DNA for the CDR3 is TGCGCCAGCAGCGAGGGACAGGGAAGCACAGATACGCAGTATTTT. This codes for CASSEGQGSTDTQYF. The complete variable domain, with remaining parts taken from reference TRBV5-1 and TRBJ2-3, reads KAGVTQTPRYLIKTRGQQVTLSCSPISGHRSVSWYQQTPGQGLQFLFEYFSETQRNKGNFPGRFSGRQFSNSRSEMNVSTLELGDSALYLCASSEGQGSTDTQYFGPGTRLTVL.